The 10 T cell receptor beta chains below all came from one sample that was sequenced in a study of OX40 agonist ivuxolimab in advanced cancers. Sequenced by immunoSEQ multiplex PCR; TCRdb stores in-frame clones only, minus some. The data show 85,000 to 100,000 clones, less than 95% seen once. Here the sequenced sample was CD4+ or CD8+ T cells sorted from blood, taken in a trial of the OX40 agonist ivuxolimab. The receptors were sampled from an adult with an advanced solid tumor such as melanoma, head and neck, liver or kidney cancer.

The chain is built from TRBV10-3 and TRBJ2-3; D not resolved. Trimming stripped 9 bases from V and 1 base from J, with 11 bases between. CDR3 length equals 13 residues. Germline CDR1 ENHRY, CDR2 SYGVKD. In DNA, the CDR3 is TGTGCCATACTACCCAGAGGCACAGATACGCAGTATTTT. Its protein is CAILPRGTDTQYF.

V is TRBV5-1 and J is TRBJ2-3; D is undetermined. The V gene lost 0 bases and the J gene lost 6 bases, with 8 bases spanning the gap. The germline V gene has CDR1 SGHRS and CDR2 YFSETQ. CDR3 length: 13 amino acids. The CDR3 is CASSLVRRDTQYF. The DNA of the CDR3 is TGCGCCAGCAGCTTGGTCCGCCGGGATACGCAGTATTTT.

The V call is TRBV7-2, the J call TRBJ2-5; 7 positions match TRBD1. Germline values: CDR1 SGHTA, CDR2 FQGNSA. The CDR3 runs to 15 residues. The ends lost 5 bases at V and 2 bases at J; junction bases unmatched: 8. As DNA, the CDR3 is TGTGCCAGCAGCCGAGCTCCGGGACAGCAAGAGACCCAGTACTTC. This encodes CASSRAPGQQETQYF.

The gene calls are TRBV7-6 and TRBJ1-3, with D uncertain. CDR3 length: 16 residues. V was shortened by 5 bases and J by 0 bases, with 14 bases between the two germline ends. Germline CDR1 reads SGHVS; CDR2 reads FNYEAQ. The chain's CDR3 is CASSRSTPNSGNTIYF. CDR3 DNA: TGTGCCAGCAGCCGGTCGACGCCAAACTCTGGAAACACCATATATTTT.

This chain uses TRBV7-2 with TRBJ1-2; weak D call: TRBD1 (5 bases). The CDR3 totals 16 residues. Germline V gives CDR1 SGHTA, CDR2 FQGNSA. Between the trimmed V and J ends, which lost 5 bases and 2 bases, there was a span of 18 bases. The CDR3 spells CASSLTGGFGNYGYTF. The CDR3 DNA reads as TGTGCCAGCAGCCTCACCGGGGGGTTTGGAAACTATGGCTACACCTTC. Combining the CDR3 with reference TRBV7-2 and TRBJ1-2 gives the whole variable domain GAGVSQSPSNKVTEKGKDVELRCDPISGHTALYWYRQSLGQGLEFLIYFQGNSAPDKSGLPSDRFSAERTGGSVSTLTIQRTQQEDSAVYLCASSLTGGFGNYGYTFGSGTRLTVV.

This clone has a handful of counts. The identical CDR3 is also encoded by other nucleotide sequences in the sample. The chain carries TRBV18 and TRBJ1-5; perhaps TRBD1 as D (6 bases). Trimming stripped 3 bases from V and 1 base from J, with 7 bases between. The CDR3 spans 14 residues. Germline V gene lookup returns CDR1 KGHSH and CDR2 LQKENI. The CDR3 protein is CASSPDSSNQPQHF. CDR3 DNA sequence: TGTGCCAGCTCACCGGACAGCAGCAATCAGCCCCAGCATTTT.

The chain has TRBV9 and TRBJ2-7, with 7 bases lining up with TRBD2. V shed 0 bases and J 4 bases; nucleotides not matched to a gene: 10. The CDR3 has 16 amino acids. Germline loops: CDR1 SGDLS, CDR2 YYNGEE. DNA of the CDR3: TGTGCCAGCAGCGTAGCGGGGGGAACCCTCATTTACGAGCAGTACTTC. Translating gives CASSVAGGTLIYEQYF.

The V and J genes are TRBV2 and TRBJ1-1; D unresolved. Trimming took off 1 base at V and 5 bases at J, with 11 bases between the two ends. The CDR3 covers 14 residues. Germline CDR1 and CDR2: SNHLY and FYNNEI. The CDR3 DNA sequence: TGTGCCAGCAGTGAAGGGGAGGGCTATACTGAAGCTTTCTTT. It specifies CASSEGEGYTEAFF.

This chain connects TRBV7-9 to TRBJ1-4; 7 positions match TRBD1. Germline assignment: CDR1 SEHNR and CDR2 FQNEAQ (reference sequence). Losses at the gene ends were 1 base for V and 0 bases for J; bases not matched to a gene: 8. This CDR3 comprises 18 residues. The CDR3 sequence is CASSLGLGQHATNEKLFF. In nucleotides, the CDR3 is TGTGCCAGCAGCTTAGGGTTGGGACAGCATGCAACTAATGAAAAACTGTTTTTT.

The gene calls are TRBV7-9 and TRBJ2-1; possibly TRBD2 for D (6 bases). The germline CDR1 and CDR2 sequences are SEHNR and FQNEAQ (reference sequence). The length of the CDR3 is 11 residues. The germline V and J ends were trimmed by 5 bases and 15 bases, with 14 bases remaining between them. CDR3 sequence (DNA): TGTGCCAGCAGCCCCGGGACTCCCCTGTTCTTC. Amino acid sequence: CASSPGTPLFF.